This T cell receptor beta chain was profiled in a study of regulatory T cells in long-lasting Graves disease (dated by TCRdb to about 2021). With respect to the entire study: Antithyroid drugs had been taken for less than 3 months by newly diagnosed Graves' disease patients. The study was conducted in China and was registered as a clinical trial. A total of 33 samples underwent TCR sequencing: some 13 from persistent and around 20 from newly diagnosed Graves' disease patients. Persistent Graves' disease patients were compared with newly diagnosed Graves' disease patients by peripheral blood TCR sequencing and RNA sequencing. Overall results and qualifications from the work: The authors noted that the small sample size was a limitation that may lower accuracy. Sequencing and analysis were limited to the TCR beta chain. Persistent disease showed preferential use of TRBV28, TRBJ1-2 and TRBJ2-5, whereas newly diagnosed disease favored TRBV20-1 and TRBJ2-1. Only peripheral blood was studied, because thyroid tissue, the primary lesion, was inaccessible. Persistent patients shared more public clonotypes among themselves (2,741) than newly diagnosed patients did (more than 950). Persistent Graves' disease patients showed lower TCR Shannon entropy and fewer highly expanded clones than newly diagnosed patients, suggesting clonal expansion.

On this clonotype itself: Its binding antigen is unknown. Nothing much larger sits one base from this clone, and base qualities are not available.

Trimming takes 8 bases from V and 5 bases from J, and the germline ends sit 12 bases apart. From its cysteine to its phenylalanine, the CDR3 spans 13 amino acids. Kept here is only the CDR3 DNA, which spans 39 bases and is read in frame from base 1. The germline V gene yields ENHRY for CDR1 and SYGVKD for CDR2. To prepare the library, multiplex PCR was applied. TCRdb records Illumina HiSeq 4000 as the sequencer. iRepertoire HTBI primers and Arm-PCR amplification of CDR3 regions were used to construct TCR beta libraries. PCR products were gel purified before sequencing. Concerning the study's data processing: A total of 62 TRBV and more than twelve TRBJ segments were identified across samples and were used for gene usage analysis of CDR3 amino acid clonotypes. Filtered high-quality paired reads were merged into contigs using COPE and FqMerger. BLAST was used to align contigs to IMGT TRBV, TRBD and TRBJ reference genes, with CDR3 defined following IMGT. Any clonotype with a frequency above 0.1% was counted as a highly expanded clone. Repertoire diversity was measured by Shannon entropy, and V-J evenness by the Gini coefficient. A clonotype was considered public if more than one individual shared it. The public reads were reanalyzed by TCRdb: fastp trimming at Q25, MiXCR alignment, in-frame beta chains only. Duplicate CDR3 protein sequences are folded into a single record with the most common DNA and genes. The V and J calls shown here were made by TCRdb, not taken from the authors' results. Across this sample there are about 450,000 distinct CDR3 sequences, with 14% seen only once. The ten largest clones add up to roughly a sixth of the sample.

Read against the paper, the sample's time point label means: newly diagnosed GD, antithyroid drugs for less than 3 months. For both TCR sequencing and RNA sequencing, RNA was extracted from PBMCs using TRIzol. The diagnosis of Graves' disease followed American Thyroid Association guidelines. Patients were recruited from an endocrinology department in Xi'an, China. Each patient gave about 8.1 milliliters of peripheral blood, collected in an EDTA anticoagulant tube. Ficoll Paque Plus density gradient separation was used to isolate PBMCs, and no further T cell sorting was done. RNA quality was checked with an Agilent 2100 Bioanalyzer and agarose gel, and concentration with a NanoDrop 2000. The same specimen was also included in a second study, on T cells in Graves' hyperthyroidism and ophthalmopathy. As the second paper documents: Stable Graves' hyperthyroidism was defined as the absence of progression to ophthalmopathy over 18 months of follow-up. The hyperthyroidism patients were between 18 and 65 years old and newly diagnosed, with a disease duration of less than 2 months. The study excluded patients with uncontrolled infections, other autoimmune diseases, pregnancy or lactation. Clinical symptoms, serum thyroxine and TRAb, thyroid ultrasound, and orbital computed tomography formed the basis for the diagnoses. The TCR CDR3 was subjected to a first round of RT-PCR using the HTBI primer set and the Qiagen OneStep RT-PCR kit. Most expanded thyroid clonotypes (frequency above 0.001) were also detected in blood, a finding suggesting that blood repertoires may reflect thyroid immune responses. A 13 V-J signature model separated ophthalmopathy from stable hyperthyroidism, with approximately 87% sensitivity and about 81% specificity in cross-validation and 80%/75% in testing. In validation, progression to ophthalmopathy was predicted by the model with about 70% sensitivity and 72.22% specificity, a median of approximately 6.5 months before onset. TCR V-J signatures able to tell the groups apart were searched for in a discovery cohort of some 100 patients, of whom 43 had Graves' ophthalmopathy and 55 to 65 had stable Graves' hyperthyroidism. Prospective prediction of ophthalmopathy was tested in an independent validation cohort of 18 to 20 hyperthyroidism patients and 15 to 17 patients who later progressed to ophthalmopathy. The roughly 91 discovery patients were randomly divided into training and test sets at a 7:3 ratio. In addition, the study compared T-cell repertoires in thyroid tissue and in blood from a handful of Graves' hyperthyroidism patients. Following sampling, methimazole starting at 30 mg daily was given to hyperthyroidism patients, and high-dose intravenous methylprednisolone was given to ophthalmopathy patients. Libraries were constructed in a second round of multiplex PCR, after which size selection and purification were carried out. Sequencing of the libraries was done on an Illumina HiSeq2000 using paired-end 100 bp reads. SOAPnuke was used to process the raw data, removing reads that contained adapters or uncalled bases, had a mean Phred below 15, or lacked an exact match to the constant primer or identifier. COPE v1.2.5 was used to merge high-quality paired reads, and clonotypes were defined as unique nucleotide sequences. MiTCR v1.1 was used to align the clonotypes against IMGT TRBV, TRBD and TRBJ reference segments. The analysis included only V-J combinations with a frequency above 0.0001, which together covered around 99% of the repertoires. The TCS score was defined as F50 (clonal expansion) divided by E x V (chaos), with BLOSUM62-based TCRdist calculated between CDR3 peptides within each V-J. Welch's t-statistics and random forest reduced around 520 V-J features to roughly 13, which were used in a naive Bayes classifier (R e1071). No statistical method was used to fix the sample size in advance, and group allocation was not hidden from the investigators. The paper describes TCR Vbeta CDR3 sequencing of 120 to 150 peripheral blood samples, made up of approximately 40 ophthalmopathy patients, some 76 hyperthyroidism patients and about 17 progressor patients.

The sample was peripheral blood mononuclear cells (PBMCs), taken at new diagnosis, from a patient treated with antithyroid drugs. Recombination joined TRBV10-3 with TRBJ1-4; the D gene is perhaps TRBD1, from 6 matching bases. The sequence derives from a woman in her fifties or sixties with Graves disease. Donor details come from another sample of the same person, matched by shared clones. The bases read TGTGCCATCTCGGGACACAGGAATGAAAAACTGTTTTTT. Its translation reads: CAISGHRNEKLFF.